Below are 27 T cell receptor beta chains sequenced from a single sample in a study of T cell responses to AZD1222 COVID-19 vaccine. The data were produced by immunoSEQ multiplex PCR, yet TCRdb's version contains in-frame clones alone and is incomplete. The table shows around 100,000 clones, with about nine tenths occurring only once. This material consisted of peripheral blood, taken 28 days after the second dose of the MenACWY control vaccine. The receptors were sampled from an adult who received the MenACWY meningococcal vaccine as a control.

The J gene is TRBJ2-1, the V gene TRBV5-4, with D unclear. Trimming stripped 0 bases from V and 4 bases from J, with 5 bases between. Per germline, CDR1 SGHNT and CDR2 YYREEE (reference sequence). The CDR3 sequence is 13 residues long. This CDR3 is CASSLAQYNEQFF. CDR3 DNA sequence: TGTGCCAGCAGCTTGGCACAGTACAATGAGCAGTTCTTC.

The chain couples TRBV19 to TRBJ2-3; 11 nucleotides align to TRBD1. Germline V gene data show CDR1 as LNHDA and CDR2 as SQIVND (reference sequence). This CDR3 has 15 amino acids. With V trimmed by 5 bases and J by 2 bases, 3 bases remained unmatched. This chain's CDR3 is CASSSDRGPTDTQYF. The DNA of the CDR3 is TGTGCCAGTAGTTCGGACAGGGGGCCCACAGATACGCAGTATTTT.

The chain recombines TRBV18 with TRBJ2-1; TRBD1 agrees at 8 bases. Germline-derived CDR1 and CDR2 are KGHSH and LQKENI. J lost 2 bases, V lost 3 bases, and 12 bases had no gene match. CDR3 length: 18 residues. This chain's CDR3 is CASSPQRTGRSTYNEQFF. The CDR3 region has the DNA TGTGCCAGCTCACCCCAAAGGACAGGGAGGTCAACCTACAATGAGCAGTTCTTC.

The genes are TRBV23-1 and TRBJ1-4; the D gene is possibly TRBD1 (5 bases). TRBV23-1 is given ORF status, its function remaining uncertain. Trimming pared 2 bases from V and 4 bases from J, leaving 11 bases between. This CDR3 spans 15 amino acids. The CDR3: CASSQPDSLNEKLFF. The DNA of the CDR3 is TGCGCCAGCAGTCAACCTGACAGTCTTAATGAAAAACTGTTTTTT.

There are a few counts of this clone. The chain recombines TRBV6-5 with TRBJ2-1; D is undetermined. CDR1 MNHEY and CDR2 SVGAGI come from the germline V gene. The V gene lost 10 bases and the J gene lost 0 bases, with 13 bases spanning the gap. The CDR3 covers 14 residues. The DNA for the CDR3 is TGTGCCACCTCCCCCGGAAGCTCCTACAATGAGCAGTTCTTC. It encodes CATSPGSSYNEQFF.

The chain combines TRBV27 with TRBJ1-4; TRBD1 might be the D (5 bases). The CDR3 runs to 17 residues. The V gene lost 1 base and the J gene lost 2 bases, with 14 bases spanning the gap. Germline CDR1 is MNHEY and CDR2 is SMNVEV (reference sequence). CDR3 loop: CASSLLGEVQTNEKLFF. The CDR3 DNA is TGTGCCAGCAGTTTATTAGGGGAGGTTCAGACTAATGAAAAACTGTTTTTT.

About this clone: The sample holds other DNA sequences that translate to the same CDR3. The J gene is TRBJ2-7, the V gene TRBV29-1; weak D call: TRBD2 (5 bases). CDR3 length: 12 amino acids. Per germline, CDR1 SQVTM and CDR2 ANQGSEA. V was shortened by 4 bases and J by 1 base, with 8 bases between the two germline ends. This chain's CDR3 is CSVVSGSYEQYF. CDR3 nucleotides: TGCAGCGTTGTGTCGGGGTCCTACGAGCAGTACTTC.

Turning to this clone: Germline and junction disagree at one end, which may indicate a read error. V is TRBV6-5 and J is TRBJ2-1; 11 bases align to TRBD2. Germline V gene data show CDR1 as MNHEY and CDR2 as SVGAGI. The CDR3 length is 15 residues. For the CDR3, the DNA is TGCGCCAGCAGCCCCGTAGCGGGGGGGATCAATGAGCAGTTCTTC. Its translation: CASSPVAGGINEQFF.

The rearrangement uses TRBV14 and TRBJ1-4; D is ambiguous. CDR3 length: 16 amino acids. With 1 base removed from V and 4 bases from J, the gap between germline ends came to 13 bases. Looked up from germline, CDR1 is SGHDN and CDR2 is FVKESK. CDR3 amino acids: CASSQAKAGLNEKLFF. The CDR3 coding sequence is TGTGCCAGCAGCCAAGCCAAGGCCGGCCTTAATGAAAAACTGTTTTTT.

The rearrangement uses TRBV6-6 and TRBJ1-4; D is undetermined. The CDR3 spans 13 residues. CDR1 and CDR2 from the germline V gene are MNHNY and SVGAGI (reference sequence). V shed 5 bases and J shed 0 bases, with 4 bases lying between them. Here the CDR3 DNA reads TGTGCCAGCAGTAACCCAACTAATGAAAAACTGTTTTTT. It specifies CASSNPTNEKLFF.

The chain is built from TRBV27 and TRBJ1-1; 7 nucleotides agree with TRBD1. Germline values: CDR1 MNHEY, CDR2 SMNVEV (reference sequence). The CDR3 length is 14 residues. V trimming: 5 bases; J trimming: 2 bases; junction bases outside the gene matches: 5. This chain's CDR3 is CASSPQGVNTEAFF. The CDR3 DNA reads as TGTGCCAGCAGTCCTCAGGGGGTCAACACTGAAGCTTTCTTT.

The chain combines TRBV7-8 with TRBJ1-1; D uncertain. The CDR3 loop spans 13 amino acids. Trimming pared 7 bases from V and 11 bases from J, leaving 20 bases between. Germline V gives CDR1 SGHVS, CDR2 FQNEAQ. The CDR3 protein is CASTDRAPGRAFF. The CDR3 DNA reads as TGTGCCAGCACCGACCGGGCCCCCGGTAGGGCTTTCTTT.

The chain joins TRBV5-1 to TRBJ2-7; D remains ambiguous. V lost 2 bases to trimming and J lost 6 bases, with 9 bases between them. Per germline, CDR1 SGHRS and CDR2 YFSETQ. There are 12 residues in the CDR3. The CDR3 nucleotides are TGCGCCAGCAGCTTATCCCCCGGCGAGCAGTACTTC. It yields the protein CASSLSPGEQYF.

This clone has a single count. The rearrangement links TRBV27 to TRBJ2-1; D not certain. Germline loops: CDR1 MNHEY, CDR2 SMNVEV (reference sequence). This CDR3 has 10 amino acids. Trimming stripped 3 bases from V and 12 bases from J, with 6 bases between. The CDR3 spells CASSLGRQFF. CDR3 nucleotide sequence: TGTGCCAGCAGTTTGGGCAGGCAGTTCTTC.

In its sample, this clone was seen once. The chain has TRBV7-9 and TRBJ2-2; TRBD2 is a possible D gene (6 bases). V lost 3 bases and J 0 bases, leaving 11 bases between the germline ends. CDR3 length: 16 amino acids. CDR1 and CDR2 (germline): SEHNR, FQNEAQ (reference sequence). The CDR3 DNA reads TGTGCCAGCAGCTTGTTTGCGGGGCCGAACACCGGGGAGCTGTTTTTT. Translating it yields CASSLFAGPNTGELFF.

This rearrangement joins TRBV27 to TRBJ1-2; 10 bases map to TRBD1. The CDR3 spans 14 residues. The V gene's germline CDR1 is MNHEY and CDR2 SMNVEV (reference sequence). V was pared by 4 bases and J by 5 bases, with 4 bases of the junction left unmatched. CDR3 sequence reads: CASSSWDRGYGYTF. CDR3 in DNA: TGTGCCAGCAGTTCATGGGACAGGGGATATGGCTACACCTTC.

The CDR3 DNA is TGTGCCAGCAGCATCCGTGGGGTACCCACAGATACGCAGTATTTT. Its protein product is CASSIRGVPTDTQYF. The rearrangement uses TRBV7-9 and TRBJ2-3; D is undetermined. There are 15 residues in the CDR3. The V gene lost 5 bases and the J gene lost 2 bases, with 14 bases spanning the gap. Germline V gene data show CDR1 as SEHNR and CDR2 as FQNEAQ (reference sequence).

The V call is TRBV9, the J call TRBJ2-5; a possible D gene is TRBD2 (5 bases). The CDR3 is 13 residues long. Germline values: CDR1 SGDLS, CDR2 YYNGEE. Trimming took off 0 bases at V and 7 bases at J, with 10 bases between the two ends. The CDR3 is CASSVVDGGTQYF. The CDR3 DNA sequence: TGTGCCAGCAGCGTAGTCGATGGAGGGACCCAGTACTTC.

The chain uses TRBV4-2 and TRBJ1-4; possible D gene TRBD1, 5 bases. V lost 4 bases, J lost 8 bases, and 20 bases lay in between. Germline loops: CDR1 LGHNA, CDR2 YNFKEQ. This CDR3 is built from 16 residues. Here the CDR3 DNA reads TGTGCCAGCAGCCCCGGGACTCCGGTATTGGGGGAAAAACTGTTTTTT. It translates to CASSPGTPVLGEKLFF.

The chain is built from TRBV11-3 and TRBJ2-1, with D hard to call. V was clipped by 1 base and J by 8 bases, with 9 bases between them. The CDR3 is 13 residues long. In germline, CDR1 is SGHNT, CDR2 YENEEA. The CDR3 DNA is TGTGCCAGCAGCTTAGTGAGCTGGGATGAGCAGTTCTTC. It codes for CASSLVSWDEQFF.

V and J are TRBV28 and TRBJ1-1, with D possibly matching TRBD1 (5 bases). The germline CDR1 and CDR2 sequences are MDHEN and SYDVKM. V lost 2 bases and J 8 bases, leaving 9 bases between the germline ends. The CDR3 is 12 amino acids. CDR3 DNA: TGTGCCAGCAGTTTAGCAGGGAACGAAGCTTTCTTT. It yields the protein CASSLAGNEAFF.

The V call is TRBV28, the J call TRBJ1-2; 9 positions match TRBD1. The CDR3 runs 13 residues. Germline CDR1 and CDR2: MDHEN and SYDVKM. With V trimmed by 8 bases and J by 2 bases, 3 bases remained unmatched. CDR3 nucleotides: TGTGCCAGCCAGACAGGGGGAAACTATGGCTACACCTTC. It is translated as CASQTGGNYGYTF.

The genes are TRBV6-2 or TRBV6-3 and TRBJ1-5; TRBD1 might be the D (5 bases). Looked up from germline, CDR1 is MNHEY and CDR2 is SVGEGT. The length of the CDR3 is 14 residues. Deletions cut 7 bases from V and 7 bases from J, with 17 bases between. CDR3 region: CASIPAGGAQPQHF. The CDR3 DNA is TGTGCCAGCATCCCGGCAGGAGGGGCCCAGCCCCAGCATTTT.

CDR3 DNA: TGTGCCAGCAGCTTTTACGAACTAGCGGGGGGGACCGGGGAGCTGTTTTTT. Protein sequence: CASSFYELAGGTGELFF. The chain employs TRBV7-2 and TRBJ2-2; 13 positions agree with TRBD2. Germline CDR1 reads SGHTA; CDR2 reads FQGNSA. The CDR3 has 17 residues. V lost 3 bases to trimming and J lost 5 bases; unmatched junction nucleotides: 6.

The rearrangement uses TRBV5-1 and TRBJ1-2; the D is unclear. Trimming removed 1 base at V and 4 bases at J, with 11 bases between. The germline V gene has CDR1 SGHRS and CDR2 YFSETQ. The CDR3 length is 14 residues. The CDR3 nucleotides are TGCGCCAGCAGCTTGTCGGCCCCAAGCTATGGCTACACCTTC. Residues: CASSLSAPSYGYTF.

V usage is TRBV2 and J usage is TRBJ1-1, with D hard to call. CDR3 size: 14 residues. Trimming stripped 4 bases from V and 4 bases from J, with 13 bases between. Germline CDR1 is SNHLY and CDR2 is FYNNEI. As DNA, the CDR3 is TGTGCCAGCAGTGTTGGGGAGTCGGTCACTGAAGCTTTCTTT. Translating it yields CASSVGESVTEAFF.

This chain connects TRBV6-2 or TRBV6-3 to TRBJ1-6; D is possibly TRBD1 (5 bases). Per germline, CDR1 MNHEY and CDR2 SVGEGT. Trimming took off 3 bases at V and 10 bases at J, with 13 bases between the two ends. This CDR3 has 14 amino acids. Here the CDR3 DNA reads TGTGCCAGCAGTTATGGGGCCCCACCCTCACCCCTCCACTTT. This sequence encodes CASSYGAPPSPLHF.